Given below is one T cell receptor beta chain in context. Its antigen is not identified. The germline gene is not matched at one end of the junction; a read error may be the cause. The data belong to a study of tumor-infiltrating lymphocytes in primary liver carcinoma. Background on the study: Measuring about 4.2 to 11 cm across, the tumors were staged as T1-T3 N0M0.

Germline V CDR1 and CDR2: LGHNA, YSLEER. This CDR3 spans 16 amino acids. Study-level findings and limits: With p = 0.039, the top-250-clone fraction in tumors significantly exceeded that in blood. Roughly 7.5-24% of top clones, and no more, occurred in all five tumor regions.

The template, around 540 ng total RNA, yielded TCR beta cDNA made with a constant-region primer. For TCR beta, libraries were produced by three nested multiplex PCR rounds using slightly modified ARM-PCR. The first two PCR rounds used TRBV1-TRBV30 forward primers with a C-beta reverse primer, 10 cycles each. In TCRdb, the multiplex PCR reads were re-called with MiXCR into one record per CDR3 protein. The data show 50,000 to 70,000 distinct CDR3 sequences, with over 65% seen just once and around 60% held by the top ten. Unsorted bulk tissue of roughly 18-31 mg yielded co-extracted RNA and DNA. Treatment of the patients' primary liver carcinoma consisted of surgical resection.

The sample consisted of liver tumor tissue from sampling region 2. Subset specified: tumor region T2, inferior pole. The chain links TRBV4-3 to TRBJ2-2; TRBD2 aligns across 9 bases. The source of this sequence is a man in his forties with primary liver carcinoma and hepatitis B virus infection. CDR3 DNA sequence: TGTGCCAGTAGCCAATCACCTAGCGGGAACACCAGGGAGCTGTTTTTT. The encoded protein is CASSQSPSGNTRELFF.